The subject of this entry is one T cell receptor (beta chain). This entry belongs to a study of cytomegalovirus exposure and HLA in healthy donors. The PCR was carried out with 60 Vbeta primers and 13 Jbeta primers. Data came from immunoSEQ multiplex PCR; TCRdb stores just in-frame clones and leaves some out. The sample includes approximately 130,000 clones, approximately 85% of them seen just once. This clonotype was sampled from a woman aged 25 to 45 in good health and CMV-seropositive. The sample comprised PBMCs.

The CDR3 spells CSVTGGTEAFF. Written as DNA, the CDR3 is TGCAGCGTGACAGGGGGCACTGAAGCTTTCTTT. The chain uses TRBV29-1 and TRBJ1-1; 9 bases line up with TRBD1. Unmatched junction bases numbered 0, after V lost 6 bases and J lost 4 bases. This CDR3 has 11 amino acids. The germline V gene encodes CDR1 SQVTM and CDR2 ANQGSEA. The variable domain in full, with the rest retrieved from reference TRBV29-1 and TRBJ1-1, is SAVISQKPSRDICQRGTSLTIQCQVDSQVTMMFWYRQQPGQSLTLIATANQGSEATYESGFVIDKFPISRPNLTFSTLTVSNMSPEDSSIYLCSVTGGTEAFFGQGTRLTVV.